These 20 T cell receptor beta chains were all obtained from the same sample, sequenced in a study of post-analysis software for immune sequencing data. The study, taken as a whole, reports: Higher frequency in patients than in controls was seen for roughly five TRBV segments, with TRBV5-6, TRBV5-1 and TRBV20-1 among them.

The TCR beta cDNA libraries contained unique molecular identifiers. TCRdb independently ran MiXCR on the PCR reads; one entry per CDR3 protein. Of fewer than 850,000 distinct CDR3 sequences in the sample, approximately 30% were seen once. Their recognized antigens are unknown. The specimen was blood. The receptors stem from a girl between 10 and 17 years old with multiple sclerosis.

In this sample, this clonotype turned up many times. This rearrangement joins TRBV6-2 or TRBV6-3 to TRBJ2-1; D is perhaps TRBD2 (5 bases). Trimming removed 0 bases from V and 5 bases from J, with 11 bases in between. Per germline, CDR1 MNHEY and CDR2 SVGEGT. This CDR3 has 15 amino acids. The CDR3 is CASSYSIPGDNEQFF. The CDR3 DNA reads TGTGCCAGCAGTTACTCGATACCCGGGGACAATGAGCAGTTCTTC.

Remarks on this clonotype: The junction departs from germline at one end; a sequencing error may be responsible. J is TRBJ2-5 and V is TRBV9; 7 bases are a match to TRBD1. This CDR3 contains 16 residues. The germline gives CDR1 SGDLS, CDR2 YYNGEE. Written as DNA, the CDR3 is TGTGCCAGCAGCGTTAGGGGGCAGGCGCTGTTAGAGGCCCAGTACTTC. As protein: CASSVRGQALLEAQYF.

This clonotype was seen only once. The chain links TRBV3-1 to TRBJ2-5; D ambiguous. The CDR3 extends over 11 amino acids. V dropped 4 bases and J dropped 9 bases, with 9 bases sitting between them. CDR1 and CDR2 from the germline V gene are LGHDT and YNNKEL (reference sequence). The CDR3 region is CASSRPEAQYF. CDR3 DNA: TGTGCCAGCAGCCGACCCGAAGCCCAGTACTTC.

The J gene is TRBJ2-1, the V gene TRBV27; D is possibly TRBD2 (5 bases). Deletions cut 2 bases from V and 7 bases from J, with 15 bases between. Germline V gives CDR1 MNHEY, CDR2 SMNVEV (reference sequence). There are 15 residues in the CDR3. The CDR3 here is CASSLLPDSGNEQFF. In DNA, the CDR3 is TGTGCCAGCAGTTTACTCCCAGACTCGGGGAATGAGCAGTTCTTC.

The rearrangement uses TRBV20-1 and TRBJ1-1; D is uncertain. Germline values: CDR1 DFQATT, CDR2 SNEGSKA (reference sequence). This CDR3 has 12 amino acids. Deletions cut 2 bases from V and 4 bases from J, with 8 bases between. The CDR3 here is CSARFRVTEAFF. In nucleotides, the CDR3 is TGCAGTGCTAGATTTAGGGTCACTGAAGCTTTCTTT.

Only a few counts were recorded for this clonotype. This CDR3 is CSADRTGEAFF. The CDR3 bases are TGCAGCGCAGACAGGACTGGTGAAGCTTTCTTT. The genes are TRBV29-1 and TRBJ1-1; maybe TRBD1 (6 bases). The CDR3 is 11 residues long. The germline gives CDR1 SQVTM, CDR2 ANQGSEA. V lost 7 bases to trimming and J lost 7 bases, with 13 bases between them.

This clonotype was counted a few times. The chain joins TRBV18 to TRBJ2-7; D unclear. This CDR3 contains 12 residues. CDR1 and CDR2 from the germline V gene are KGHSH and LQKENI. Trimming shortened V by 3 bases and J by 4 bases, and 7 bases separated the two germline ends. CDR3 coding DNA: TGTGCCAGCTCACCTTCTCTGTACGAGCAGTACTTC. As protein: CASSPSLYEQYF.

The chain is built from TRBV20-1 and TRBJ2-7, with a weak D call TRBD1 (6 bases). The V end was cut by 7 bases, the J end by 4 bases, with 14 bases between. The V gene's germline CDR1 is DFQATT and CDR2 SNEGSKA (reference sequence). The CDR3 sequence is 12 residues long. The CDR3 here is CSGDTGSYEQYF. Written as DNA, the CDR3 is TGCAGTGGGGATACAGGGTCGTACGAGCAGTACTTC.

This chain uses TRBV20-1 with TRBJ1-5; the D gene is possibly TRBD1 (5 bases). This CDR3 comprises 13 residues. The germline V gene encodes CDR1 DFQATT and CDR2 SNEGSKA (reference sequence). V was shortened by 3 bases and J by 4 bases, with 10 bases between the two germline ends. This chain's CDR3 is CSASPGGNQPQHF. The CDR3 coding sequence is TGCAGTGCTAGCCCCGGGGGGAATCAGCCCCAGCATTTT.

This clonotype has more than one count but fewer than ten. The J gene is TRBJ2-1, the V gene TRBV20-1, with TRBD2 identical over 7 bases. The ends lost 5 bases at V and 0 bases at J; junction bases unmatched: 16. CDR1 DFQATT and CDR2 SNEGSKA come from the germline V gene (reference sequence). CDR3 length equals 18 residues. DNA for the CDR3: TGCAGTGCTCACACAGTTTCTAGCGGACTCCTCTCCTACAATGAGCAGTTCTTC. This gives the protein CSAHTVSSGLLSYNEQFF.

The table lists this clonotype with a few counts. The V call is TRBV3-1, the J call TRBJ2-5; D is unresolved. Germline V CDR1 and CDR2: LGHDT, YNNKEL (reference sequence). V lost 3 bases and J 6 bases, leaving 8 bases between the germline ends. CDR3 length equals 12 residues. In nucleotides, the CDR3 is TGTGCCAGCAGCCACTTAGGAAAGACCCAGTACTTC. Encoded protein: CASSHLGKTQYF.

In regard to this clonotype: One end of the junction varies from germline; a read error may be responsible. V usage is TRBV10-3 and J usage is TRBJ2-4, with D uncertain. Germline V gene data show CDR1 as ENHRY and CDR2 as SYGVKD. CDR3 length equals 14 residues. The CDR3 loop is CAIRESRQSDIQYF. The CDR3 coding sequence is TGTGCCATCAGGGAGTCGCGACAAAGCGACATTCAGTACTTC.

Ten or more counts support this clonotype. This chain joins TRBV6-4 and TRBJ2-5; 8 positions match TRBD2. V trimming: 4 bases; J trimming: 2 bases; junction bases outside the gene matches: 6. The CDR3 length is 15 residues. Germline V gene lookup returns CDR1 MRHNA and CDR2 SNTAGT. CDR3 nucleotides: TGTGCCAGCAGTGCTGGAACTAGCGGACAAGAGACCCAGTACTTC. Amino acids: CASSAGTSGQETQYF.

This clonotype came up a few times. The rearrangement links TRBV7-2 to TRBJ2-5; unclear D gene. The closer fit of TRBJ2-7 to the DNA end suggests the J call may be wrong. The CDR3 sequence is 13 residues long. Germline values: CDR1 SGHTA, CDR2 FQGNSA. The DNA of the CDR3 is TGTGCCAGCAGCGCCGAGCGCACCTACGAGCAGTACTTC. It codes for CASSAERTYEQYF.

CDR3 residues: CASSQRRANEKLFF. Written as DNA, the CDR3 is TGTGCCAGCAGCCAGAGGAGGGCTAATGAAAAACTGTTTTTT. The rearrangement uses TRBV3-1 and TRBJ1-4; D gene uncertain. This CDR3 has 14 residues. The V gene's germline CDR1 is LGHDT and CDR2 YNNKEL (reference sequence). V was cut by 3 bases and J by 3 bases, with 8 bases left in between. The full variable domain, in which reference TRBV3-1 and TRBJ1-4 provide the parts outside the CDR3, is DTAVSQTPKYLVTQMGNDKSIKCEQNLGHDTMYWYKQDSKKFLKIMFSYNNKELIINETVPNRFSPKSPDKAHLNLHINSLELGDSAVYFCASSQRRANEKLFFGSGTQLSVL.

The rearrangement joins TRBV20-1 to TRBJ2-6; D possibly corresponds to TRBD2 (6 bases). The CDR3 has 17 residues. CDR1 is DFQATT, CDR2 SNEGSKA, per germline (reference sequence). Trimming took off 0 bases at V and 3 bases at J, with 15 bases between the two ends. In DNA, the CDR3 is TGCAGTGCTAGAGAACCAACCCCGGGGGTTGGGGCCAACGTCCTGACTTTC. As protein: CSAREPTPGVGANVLTF.

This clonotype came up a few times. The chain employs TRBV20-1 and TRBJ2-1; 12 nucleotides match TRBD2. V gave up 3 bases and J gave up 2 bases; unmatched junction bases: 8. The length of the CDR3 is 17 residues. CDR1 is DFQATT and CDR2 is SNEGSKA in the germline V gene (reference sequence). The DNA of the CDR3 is TGCAGTGCTAGCGACCCGGCTAGCGGGAGGGCCTACAATGAGCAGTTCTTC. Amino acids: CSASDPASGRAYNEQFF.

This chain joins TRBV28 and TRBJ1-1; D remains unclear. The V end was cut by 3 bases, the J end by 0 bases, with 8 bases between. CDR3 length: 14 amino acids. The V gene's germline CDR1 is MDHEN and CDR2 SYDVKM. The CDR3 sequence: CASSLTLMNTEAFF. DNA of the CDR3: TGTGCCAGCAGTTTGACCCTCATGAACACTGAAGCTTTCTTT.

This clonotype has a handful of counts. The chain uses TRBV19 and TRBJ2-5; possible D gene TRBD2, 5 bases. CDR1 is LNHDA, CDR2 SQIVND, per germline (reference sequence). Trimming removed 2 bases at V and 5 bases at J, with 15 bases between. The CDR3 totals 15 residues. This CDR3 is CASSIRPGLLETQYF. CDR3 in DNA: TGTGCCAGTAGTATAAGGCCCGGACTGCTGGAGACCCAGTACTTC.

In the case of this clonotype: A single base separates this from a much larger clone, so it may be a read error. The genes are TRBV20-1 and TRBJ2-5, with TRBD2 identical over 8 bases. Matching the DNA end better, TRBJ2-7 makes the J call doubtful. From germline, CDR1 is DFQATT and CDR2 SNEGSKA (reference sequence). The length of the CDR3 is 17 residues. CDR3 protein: CSARLPLPPGGTCEQYF. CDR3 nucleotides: TGCAGTGCTAGACTCCCCCTCCCCCCGGGAGGGACCTGCGAGCAGTACTTC.